One and the same sample provided the 8 T cell receptor beta chains below, sequenced in a study of blood T cell repertoires in COVID-19. The assay was immunoSEQ multiplex PCR, and TCRdb's table has in-frame clones only and misses some. This table has roughly 80,000 clones, around 80% appearing once. Input material: peripheral blood. Receptors were obtained from a human donor in a cohort sampled during active COVID-19.

CDR3 in DNA: TGTGCCACCAGTGATATTATAGGACAGGGGGAAAACAATGAGCAGTTCTTC. Its translation: CATSDIIGQGENNEQFF. The V gene is TRBV24-1, the J gene TRBJ2-1; 10 bases map to TRBD1. V shed 3 bases, J shed 5 bases, and the junction held 9 bases outside the gene matches. This CDR3 spans 17 amino acids. CDR1 and CDR2 (germline): KGHDR, SFDVKD.

This clone was observed a single time. This rearrangement joins TRBV5-4 to TRBJ2-7; 7 bases line up with TRBD1. The V gene end was trimmed by 4 bases and the J gene end by 8 bases; junction bases not matched to a gene: 9. Germline CDR1 is SGHNT and CDR2 is YYREEE (reference sequence). There are 13 residues in the CDR3. The CDR3 region has the DNA TGTGCCAGCAGCCGCGGACAGGAATACAAGCAGTACTTC. Protein sequence: CASSRGQEYKQYF.

This clone occurred once. This sequence joins TRBV28 and TRBJ1-5, with TRBD1 matching 8 bases. Per germline, CDR1 MDHEN and CDR2 SYDVKM. This CDR3 spans 18 amino acids. The trim removed 5 bases at V and 6 bases at J, leaving 18 bases unmatched. The CDR3 loop is CASSQEQGGGLVSQPQHF. For the CDR3, the DNA is TGTGCCAGCAGTCAAGAACAGGGGGGAGGTCTAGTGAGTCAGCCCCAGCATTTT.

The J gene is TRBJ1-2, the V gene TRBV7-2; D gene ambiguous. The CDR3 sequence is 13 residues long. Germline V gene data show CDR1 as SGHTA and CDR2 as FQGNSA. V was trimmed by 1 base and J by 8 bases, leaving 11 bases between them. The CDR3 here is CASSLEGGRGYTF. The CDR3 DNA reads as TGTGCCAGCAGCTTAGAGGGAGGCCGGGGCTACACCTTC.

The chain combines TRBV27 with TRBJ2-1, with 10 bases identical to TRBD2. After removal of 3 bases from V and 3 bases from J, the junction contained 5 bases not matched to a gene. CDR1 and CDR2 (germline): MNHEY, SMNVEV (reference sequence). The CDR3 consists of 16 residues. The CDR3 sequence is CASSFASGGIYNEQFF. The DNA for the CDR3 is TGTGCCAGCAGTTTCGCTAGCGGGGGTATCTACAATGAGCAGTTCTTC.

The chain carries TRBV5-1 and TRBJ2-1; D is unresolved. The V gene's germline CDR1 is SGHRS and CDR2 YFSETQ. The V end was cut by 3 bases, the J end by 1 base, with 11 bases between. The CDR3 is 15 amino acids. CDR3: CASSSKVVSYNEQFF. Written as DNA, the CDR3 is TGCGCCAGCAGCTCCAAAGTAGTATCCTACAATGAGCAGTTCTTC. Combining the CDR3 with reference TRBV5-1 and TRBJ2-1 gives the whole variable domain KAGVTQTPRYLIKTRGQQVTLSCSPISGHRSVSWYQQTPGQGLQFLFEYFSETQRNKGNFPGRFSGRQFSNSRSEMNVSTLELGDSALYLCASSSKVVSYNEQFFGPGTRLTVL.

J is TRBJ1-4 and V is TRBV5-1; 10 bases are shared with TRBD1. V dropped 3 bases and J dropped 8; count of bases not matched to a gene: 4. Looked up from germline, CDR1 is SGHRS and CDR2 is YFSETQ. The CDR3 is 14 amino acids. DNA for the CDR3: TGCGCCAGCAGCTCGACAGGGGGCGAGGAAAAACTGTTTTTT. It specifies CASSSTGGEEKLFF.

This clone was observed a handful of times. Other nucleotide sequences from this sample produce the same CDR3. The V gene is TRBV18, the J gene TRBJ1-1, with a possible D match to TRBD1 (5 bases). In germline, CDR1 is KGHSH, CDR2 LQKENI. The CDR3 spans 15 residues. V lost 4 bases, J lost 1 base, and 13 bases lay in between. Here the CDR3 DNA reads TGTGCCAGCTCACTGGCGGGACGGACGAACACTGAAGCTTTCTTT. This translates into CASSLAGRTNTEAFF.